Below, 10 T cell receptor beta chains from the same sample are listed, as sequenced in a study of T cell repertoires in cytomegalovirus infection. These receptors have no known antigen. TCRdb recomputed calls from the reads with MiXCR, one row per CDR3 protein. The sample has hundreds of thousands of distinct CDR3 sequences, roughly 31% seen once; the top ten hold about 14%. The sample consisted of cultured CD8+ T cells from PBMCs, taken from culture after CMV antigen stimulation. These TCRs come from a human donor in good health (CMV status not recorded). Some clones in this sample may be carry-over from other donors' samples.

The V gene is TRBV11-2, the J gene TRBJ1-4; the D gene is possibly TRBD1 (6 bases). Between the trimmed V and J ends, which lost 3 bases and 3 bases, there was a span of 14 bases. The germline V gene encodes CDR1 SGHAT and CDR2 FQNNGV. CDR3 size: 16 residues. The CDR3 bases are TGTGCCAGCAGCTTTAGGACAGAGGACTCTAATGAAAAACTGTTTTTT. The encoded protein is CASSFRTEDSNEKLFF.

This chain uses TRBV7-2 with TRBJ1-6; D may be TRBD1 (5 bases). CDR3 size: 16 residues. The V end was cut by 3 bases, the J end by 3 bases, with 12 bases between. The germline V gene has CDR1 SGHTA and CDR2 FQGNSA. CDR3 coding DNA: TGTGCCAGCAGCTTGGTACCCCAGGGCTATAATTCACCCCTCCACTTT. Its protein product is CASSLVPQGYNSPLHF.

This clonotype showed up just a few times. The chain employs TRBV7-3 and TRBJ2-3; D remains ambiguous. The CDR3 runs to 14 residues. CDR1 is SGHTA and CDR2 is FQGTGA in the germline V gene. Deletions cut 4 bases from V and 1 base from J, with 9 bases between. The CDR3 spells CASSSLERTDTQYF. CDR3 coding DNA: TGTGCCAGCAGCTCCCTGGAACGCACAGATACGCAGTATTTT. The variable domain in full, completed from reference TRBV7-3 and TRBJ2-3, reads GAGVSQTPSNKVTEKGKYVELRCDPISGHTALYWYRQSLGQGPEFLIYFQGTGAADDSGLPNDRFFAVRPEGSVSTLKIQRTERGDSAVYLCASSSLERTDTQYFGPGTRLTVL.

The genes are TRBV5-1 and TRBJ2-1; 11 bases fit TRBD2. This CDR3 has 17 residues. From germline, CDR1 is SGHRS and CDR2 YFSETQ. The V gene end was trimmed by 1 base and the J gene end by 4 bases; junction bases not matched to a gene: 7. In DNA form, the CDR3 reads TGCGCCAGCAGCTTGACCTTAGCGGGGGGGCCTTACAATGAGCAGTTCTTC. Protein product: CASSLTLAGGPYNEQFF.

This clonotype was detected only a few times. CDR3 bases: TGTGCCAGCAGCTTGACAGGGGGACGTGGCTACACCTTC. Its protein is CASSLTGGRGYTF. This chain links TRBV5-4 with TRBJ1-2; 8 positions agree with TRBD1. Trimming cost V 1 base and J 7 bases; bases outside gene matches: 3. CDR1 is SGHNT, CDR2 YYREEE, per germline (reference sequence). The length of the CDR3 is 13 residues.

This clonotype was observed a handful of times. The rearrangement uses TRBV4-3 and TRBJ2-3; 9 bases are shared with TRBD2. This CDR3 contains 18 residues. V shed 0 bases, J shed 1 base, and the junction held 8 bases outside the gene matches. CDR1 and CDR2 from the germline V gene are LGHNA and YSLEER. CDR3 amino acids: CASSQESTLAGGTDTQYF. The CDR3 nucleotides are TGCGCCAGCAGCCAAGAAAGTACCTTAGCGGGGGGCACAGATACGCAGTATTTT.

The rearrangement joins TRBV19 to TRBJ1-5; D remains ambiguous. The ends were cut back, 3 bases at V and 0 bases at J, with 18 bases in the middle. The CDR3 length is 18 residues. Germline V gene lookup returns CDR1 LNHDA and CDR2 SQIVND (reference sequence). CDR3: CASSMKGAAAYSNQPQHF. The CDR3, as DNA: TGTGCCAGTAGTATGAAGGGTGCCGCAGCGTATAGCAATCAGCCCCAGCATTTT.

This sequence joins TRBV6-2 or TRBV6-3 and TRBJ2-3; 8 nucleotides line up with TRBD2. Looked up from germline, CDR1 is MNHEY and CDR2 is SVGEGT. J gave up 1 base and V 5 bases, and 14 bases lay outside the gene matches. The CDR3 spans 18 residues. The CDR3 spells CASSNYTDWRGGTDTQYF. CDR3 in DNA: TGTGCCAGCAGTAACTATACCGACTGGCGGGGGGGCACAGATACGCAGTATTTT.

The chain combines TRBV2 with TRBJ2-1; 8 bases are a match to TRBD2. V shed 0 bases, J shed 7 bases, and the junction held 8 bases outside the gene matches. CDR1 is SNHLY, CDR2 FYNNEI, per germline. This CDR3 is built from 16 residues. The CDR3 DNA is TGTGCCAGCAGTGAAGCGTGGCGGGGGGCAGAGAATGAGCAGTTCTTC. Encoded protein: CASSEAWRGAENEQFF.

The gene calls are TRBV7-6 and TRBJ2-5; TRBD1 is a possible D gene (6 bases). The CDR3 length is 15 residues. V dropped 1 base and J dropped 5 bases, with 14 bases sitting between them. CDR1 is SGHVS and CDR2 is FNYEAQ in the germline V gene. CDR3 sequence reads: CASSLESGAGETQYF. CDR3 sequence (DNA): TGTGCCAGCAGCTTAGAGTCAGGGGCGGGTGAGACCCAGTACTTC.